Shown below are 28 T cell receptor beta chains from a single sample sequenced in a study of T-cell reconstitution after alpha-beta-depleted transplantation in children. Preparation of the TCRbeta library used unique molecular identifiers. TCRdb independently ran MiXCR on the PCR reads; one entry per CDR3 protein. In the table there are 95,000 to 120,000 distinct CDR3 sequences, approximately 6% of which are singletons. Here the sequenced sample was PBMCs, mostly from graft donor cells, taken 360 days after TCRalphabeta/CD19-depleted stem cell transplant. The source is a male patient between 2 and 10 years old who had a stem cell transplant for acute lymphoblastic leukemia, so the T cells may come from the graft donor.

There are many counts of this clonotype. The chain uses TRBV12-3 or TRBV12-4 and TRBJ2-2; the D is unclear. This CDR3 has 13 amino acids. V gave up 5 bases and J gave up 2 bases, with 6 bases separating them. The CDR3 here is CASSHRNTGELFF. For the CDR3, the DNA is TGTGCCAGCAGTCACCGAAACACCGGGGAGCTGTTTTTT.

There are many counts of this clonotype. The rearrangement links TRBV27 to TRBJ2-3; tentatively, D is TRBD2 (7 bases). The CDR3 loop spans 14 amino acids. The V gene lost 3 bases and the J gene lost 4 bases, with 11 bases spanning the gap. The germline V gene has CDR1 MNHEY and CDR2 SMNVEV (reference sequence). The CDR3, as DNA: TGTGCCAGCAGTTTCGGGGGGCTCGCAGATACGCAGTATTTT. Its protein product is CASSFGGLADTQYF.

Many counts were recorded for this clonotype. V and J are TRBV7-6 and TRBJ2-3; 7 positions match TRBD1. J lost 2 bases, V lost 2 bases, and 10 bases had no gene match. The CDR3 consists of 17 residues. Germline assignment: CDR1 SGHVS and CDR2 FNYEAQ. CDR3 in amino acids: CASSLTRTGLFTDTQYF. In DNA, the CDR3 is TGTGCCAGCAGCTTAACCAGGACAGGTCTATTCACAGATACGCAGTATTTT.

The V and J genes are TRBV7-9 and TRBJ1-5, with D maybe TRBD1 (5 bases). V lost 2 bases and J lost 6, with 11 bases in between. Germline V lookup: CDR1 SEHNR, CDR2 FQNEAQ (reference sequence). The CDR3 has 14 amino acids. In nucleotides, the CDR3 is TGTGCCAGCAGCTTACCGGGGGGGAGTCAGCCCCAGCATTTT. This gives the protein CASSLPGGSQPQHF.

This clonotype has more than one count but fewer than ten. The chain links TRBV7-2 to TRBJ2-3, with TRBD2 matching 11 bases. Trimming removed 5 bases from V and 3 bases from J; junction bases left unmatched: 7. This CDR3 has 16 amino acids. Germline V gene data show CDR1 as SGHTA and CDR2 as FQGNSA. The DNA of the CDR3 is TGTGCCAGCAGCCCCGCTAGCGGGAGGTTGACAGATACGCAGTATTTT. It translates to CASSPASGRLTDTQYF.

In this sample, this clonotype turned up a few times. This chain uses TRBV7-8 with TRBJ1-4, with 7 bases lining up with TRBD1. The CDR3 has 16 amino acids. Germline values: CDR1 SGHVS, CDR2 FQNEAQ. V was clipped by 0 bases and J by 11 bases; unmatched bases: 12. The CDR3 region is CASSLAGTAGRSKLFF. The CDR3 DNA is TGTGCCAGCAGCTTAGCAGGGACAGCTGGGAGATCGAAACTGTTTTTT.

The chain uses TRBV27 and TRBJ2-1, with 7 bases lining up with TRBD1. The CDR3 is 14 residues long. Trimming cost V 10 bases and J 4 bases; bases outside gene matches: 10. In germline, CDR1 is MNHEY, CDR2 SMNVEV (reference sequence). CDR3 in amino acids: CATSIQGVYNEQFF. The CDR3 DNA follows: TGTGCCACATCAATCCAGGGGGTGTACAATGAGCAGTTCTTC.

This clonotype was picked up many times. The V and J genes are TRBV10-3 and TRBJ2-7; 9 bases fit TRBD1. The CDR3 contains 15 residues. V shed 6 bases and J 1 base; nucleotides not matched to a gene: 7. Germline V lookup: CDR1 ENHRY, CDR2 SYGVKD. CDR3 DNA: TGTGCCATCAGCCTCCGGGACAGGGATTCCTACGAGCAGTACTTC. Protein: CAISLRDRDSYEQYF.

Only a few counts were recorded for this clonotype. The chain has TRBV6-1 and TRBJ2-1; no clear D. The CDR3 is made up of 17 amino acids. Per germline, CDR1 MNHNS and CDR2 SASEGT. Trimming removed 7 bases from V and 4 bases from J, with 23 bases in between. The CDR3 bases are TGTGCCAGCATGGGTGGGCTCGCAGGCCTGGGTTACAATGAGCAGTTCTTC. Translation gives CASMGGLAGLGYNEQFF.

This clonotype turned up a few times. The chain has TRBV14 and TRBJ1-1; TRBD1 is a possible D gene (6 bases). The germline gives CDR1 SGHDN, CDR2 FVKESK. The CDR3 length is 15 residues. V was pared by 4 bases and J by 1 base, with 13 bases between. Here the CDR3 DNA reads TGTGCCAGCAGCCTCTTCGACAGGTCGAACACTGAAGCTTTCTTT. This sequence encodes CASSLFDRSNTEAFF.

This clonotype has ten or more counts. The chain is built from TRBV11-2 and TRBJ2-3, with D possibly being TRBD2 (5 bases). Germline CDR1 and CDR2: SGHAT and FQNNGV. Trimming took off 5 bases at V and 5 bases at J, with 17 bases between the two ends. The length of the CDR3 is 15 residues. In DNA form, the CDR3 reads TGTGCCAGCAGCCTCATCGGACTTGTAGGAGATACGCAGTATTTT. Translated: CASSLIGLVGDTQYF.

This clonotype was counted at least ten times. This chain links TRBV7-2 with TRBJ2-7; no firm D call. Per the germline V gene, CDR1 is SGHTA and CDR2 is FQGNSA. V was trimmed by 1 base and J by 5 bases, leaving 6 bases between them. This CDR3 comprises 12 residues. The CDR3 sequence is CASSLGFDEQYF. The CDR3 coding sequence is TGTGCCAGCAGCTTAGGGTTCGACGAGCAGTACTTC. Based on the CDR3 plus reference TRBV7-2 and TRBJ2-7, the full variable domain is GAGVSQSPSNKVTEKGKDVELRCDPISGHTALYWYRQSLGQGLEFLIYFQGNSAPDKSGLPSDRFSAERTGGSVSTLTIQRTQQEDSAVYLCASSLGFDEQYFGPGTRLTVT.

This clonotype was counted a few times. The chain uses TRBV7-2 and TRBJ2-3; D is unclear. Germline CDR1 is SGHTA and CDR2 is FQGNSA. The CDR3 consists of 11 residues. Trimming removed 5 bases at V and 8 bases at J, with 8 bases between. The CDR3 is CASSLQVTQYF. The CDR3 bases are TGTGCCAGCAGCCTTCAGGTTACGCAGTATTTT.

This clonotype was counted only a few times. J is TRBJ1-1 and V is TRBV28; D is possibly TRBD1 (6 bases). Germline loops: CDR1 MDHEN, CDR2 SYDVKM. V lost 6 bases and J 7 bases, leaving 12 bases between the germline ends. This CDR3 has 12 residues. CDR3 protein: CASSLWGHEAFF. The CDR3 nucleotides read TGTGCCAGCAGCCTCTGGGGACATGAAGCTTTCTTT.

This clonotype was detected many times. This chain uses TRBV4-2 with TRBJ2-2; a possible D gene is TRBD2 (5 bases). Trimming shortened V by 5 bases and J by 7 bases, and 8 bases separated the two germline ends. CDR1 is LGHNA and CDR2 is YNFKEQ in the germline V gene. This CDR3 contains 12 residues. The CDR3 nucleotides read TGTGCCAGCAGCAGACGGGGCGGGGAGCTGTTTTTT. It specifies CASSRRGGELFF.

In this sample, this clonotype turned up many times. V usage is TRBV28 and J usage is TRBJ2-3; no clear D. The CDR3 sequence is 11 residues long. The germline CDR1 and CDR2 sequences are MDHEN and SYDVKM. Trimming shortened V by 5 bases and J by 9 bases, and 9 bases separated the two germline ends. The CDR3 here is CASSAPQTQYF. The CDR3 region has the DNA TGTGCCAGCAGTGCCCCGCAGACGCAGTATTTT. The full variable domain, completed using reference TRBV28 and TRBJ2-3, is DVKVTQSSRYLVKRTGEKVFLECVQDMDHENMFWYRQDPGLGLRLIYFSYDVKMKEKGDIPEGYSVSREKKERFSLILESASTNQTSMYLCASSAPQTQYFGPGTRLTVL.

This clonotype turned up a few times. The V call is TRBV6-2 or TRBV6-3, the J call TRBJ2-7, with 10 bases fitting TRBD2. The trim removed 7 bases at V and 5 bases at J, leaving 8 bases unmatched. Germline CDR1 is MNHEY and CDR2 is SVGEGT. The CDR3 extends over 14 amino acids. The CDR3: CASIRSGGFHEQYF. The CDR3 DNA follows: TGTGCCAGCATTCGTAGCGGGGGGTTCCACGAGCAGTACTTC.

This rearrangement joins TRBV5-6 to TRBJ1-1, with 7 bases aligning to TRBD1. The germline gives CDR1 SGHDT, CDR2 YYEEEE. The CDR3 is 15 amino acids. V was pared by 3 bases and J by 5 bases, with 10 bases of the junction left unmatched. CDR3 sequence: CASSWTGSGGTEAFF. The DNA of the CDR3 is TGTGCCAGCAGCTGGACCGGGTCAGGGGGGACTGAAGCTTTCTTT.

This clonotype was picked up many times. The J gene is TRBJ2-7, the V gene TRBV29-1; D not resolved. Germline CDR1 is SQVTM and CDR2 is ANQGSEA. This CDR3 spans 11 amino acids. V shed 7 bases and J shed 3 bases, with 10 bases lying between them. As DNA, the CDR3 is TGCAGCGGATTTGAAGACTACGAGCAGTACTTC. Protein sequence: CSGFEDYEQYF.

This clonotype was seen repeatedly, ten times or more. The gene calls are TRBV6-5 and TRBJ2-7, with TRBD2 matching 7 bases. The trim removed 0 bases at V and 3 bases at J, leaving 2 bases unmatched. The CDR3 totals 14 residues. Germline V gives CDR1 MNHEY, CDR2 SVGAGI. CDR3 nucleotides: TGTGCCAGCAGTTACTCCTCTAGCGGCTACGAGCAGTACTTC. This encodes CASSYSSSGYEQYF.

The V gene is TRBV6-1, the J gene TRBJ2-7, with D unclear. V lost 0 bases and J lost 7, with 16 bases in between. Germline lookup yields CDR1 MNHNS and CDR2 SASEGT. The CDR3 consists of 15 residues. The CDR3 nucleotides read TGTGCCAGCAGTGAAGCTTTGGACGGGCCCCTGGAGCAGTACTTC. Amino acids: CASSEALDGPLEQYF.

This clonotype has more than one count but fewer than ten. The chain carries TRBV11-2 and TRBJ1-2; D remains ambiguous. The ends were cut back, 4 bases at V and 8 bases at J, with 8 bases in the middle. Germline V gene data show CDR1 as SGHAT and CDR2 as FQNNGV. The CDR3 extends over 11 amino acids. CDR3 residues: CASSSARGYTF. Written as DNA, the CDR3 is TGTGCCAGCAGCTCGGCTAGGGGCTACACCTTC.

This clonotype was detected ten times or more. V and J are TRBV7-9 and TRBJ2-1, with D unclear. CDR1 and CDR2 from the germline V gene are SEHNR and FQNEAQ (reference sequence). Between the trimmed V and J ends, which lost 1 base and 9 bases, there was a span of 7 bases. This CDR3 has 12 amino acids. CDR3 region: CASSLDRSEQFF. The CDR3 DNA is TGTGCCAGCAGCTTAGATAGGAGTGAGCAGTTCTTC. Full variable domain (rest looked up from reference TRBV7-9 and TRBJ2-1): DTGVSQNPRHKITKRGQNVTFRCDPISEHNRLYWYRQTLGQGPEFLTYFQNEAQLEKSRLLSDRFSAERPKGSFSTLEIQRTEQGDSAMYLCASSLDRSEQFFGPGTRLTVL.

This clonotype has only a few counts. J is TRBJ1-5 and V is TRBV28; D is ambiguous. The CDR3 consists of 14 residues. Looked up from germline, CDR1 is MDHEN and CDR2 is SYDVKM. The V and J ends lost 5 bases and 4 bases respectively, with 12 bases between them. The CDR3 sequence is CASSPRHGNQPQHF. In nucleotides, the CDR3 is TGTGCCAGCAGTCCTCGACACGGTAATCAGCCCCAGCATTTT.

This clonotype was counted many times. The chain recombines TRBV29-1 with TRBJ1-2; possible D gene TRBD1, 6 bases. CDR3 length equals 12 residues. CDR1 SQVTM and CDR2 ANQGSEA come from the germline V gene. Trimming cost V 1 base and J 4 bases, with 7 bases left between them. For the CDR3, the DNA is TGCAGCGTTGAAGGGGGGGCCTATGGCTACACCTTC. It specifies CSVEGGAYGYTF.

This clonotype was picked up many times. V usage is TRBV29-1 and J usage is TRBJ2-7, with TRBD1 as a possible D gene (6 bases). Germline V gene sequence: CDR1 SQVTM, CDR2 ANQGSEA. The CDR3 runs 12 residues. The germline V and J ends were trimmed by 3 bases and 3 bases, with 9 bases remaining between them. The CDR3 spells CSVDSTGYEQYF. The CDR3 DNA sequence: TGCAGCGTTGACTCGACAGGCTACGAGCAGTACTTC.

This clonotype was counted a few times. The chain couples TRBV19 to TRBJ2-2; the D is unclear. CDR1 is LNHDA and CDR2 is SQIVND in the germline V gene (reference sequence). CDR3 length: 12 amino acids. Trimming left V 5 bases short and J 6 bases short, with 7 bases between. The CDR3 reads CASSFPAGELFF. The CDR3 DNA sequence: TGTGCCAGTAGTTTCCCCGCCGGGGAGCTGTTTTTT.

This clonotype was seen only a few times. The CDR3 protein is CSVRGGRAYNEQFF. In DNA, the CDR3 is TGCAGTGTGAGAGGCGGGAGGGCCTACAATGAGCAGTTCTTC. This rearrangement joins TRBV20-1 to TRBJ2-1; 9 bases fit TRBD2. The CDR3 covers 14 residues. Germline CDR1 DFQATT, CDR2 SNEGSKA (reference sequence). Trimming cost V 7 bases and J 2 bases; bases outside gene matches: 6.